The 22 T cell receptor beta chains given below trace back to one sample, sequenced in a study of blood T cell repertoires in COVID-19. This table comes from immunoSEQ multiplex PCR, and its TCRdb copy is limited to in-frame clones, with some not included. The sample records around 60,000 clones, roughly 84% being singletons. The source material was peripheral blood. Source of these receptors: a man aged 50-59 years with COVID-19, enrolled during active disease.

A single count supports this clone. The chain recombines TRBV25-1 with TRBJ2-5, with 11 bases fitting TRBD2. V gave up 1 base and J gave up 7 bases; unmatched junction bases: 8. This CDR3 comprises 16 residues. The germline gives CDR1 MGHDK, CDR2 SYGVNS. CDR3 amino acids: CASSESTSGGPGTQYF. In nucleotides, the CDR3 is TGTGCCAGCAGTGAATCCACTAGCGGGGGCCCGGGGACCCAGTACTTC. Full variable domain (remainder filled in from reference TRBV25-1 and TRBJ2-5): EADIYQTPRYLVIGTGKKITLECSQTMGHDKMYWYQQDPGMELHLIHYSYGVNSTEKGDLSSESTVSRIRTEHFPLTLESARPSHTSQYLCASSESTSGGPGTQYFGPGTRLLVL.

The V gene is TRBV7-9, the J gene TRBJ2-3, with a weak D call TRBD1 (7 bases). V was cut by 5 bases and J by 2 bases, with 17 bases left in between. The germline gives CDR1 SEHNR, CDR2 FQNEAQ (reference sequence). CDR3 length: 16 amino acids. CDR3: CASSLPTGEDTDTQYF. CDR3 DNA sequence: TGTGCCAGCAGCCTCCCCACAGGGGAGGACACAGATACGCAGTATTTT.

This chain connects TRBV14 to TRBJ1-6; TRBD1 matches at 7 bases. Germline CDR1 SGHDN, CDR2 FVKESK. The CDR3 runs 15 residues. After removal of 3 bases from V and 10 bases from J, the junction contained 9 bases not matched to a gene. The CDR3 bases are TGTGCCAGCAGCCAGGTACAGGGGAAGAGCTCACCCCTCCACTTT. This codes for CASSQVQGKSSPLHF.

This CDR3 reads CASSVVRAGTTDTQYF. Here the CDR3 DNA reads TGTGCCAGCAGCGTAGTGAGAGCGGGAACAACAGATACGCAGTATTTT. The chain combines TRBV9 with TRBJ2-3, with 7 bases fitting TRBD2. Losses at the gene ends were 0 bases for V and 3 bases for J; bases not matched to a gene: 7. CDR1 and CDR2 from the germline V gene are SGDLS and YYNGEE. This CDR3 has 16 residues.

The gene calls are TRBV5-1 and TRBJ1-1; tentative D call: TRBD1 (6 bases). Germline V gene data show CDR1 as SGHRS and CDR2 as YFSETQ. Trimming left V 0 bases short and J 2 bases short, with 8 bases between. The CDR3 extends over 14 amino acids. The CDR3 DNA reads TGCGCCAGCAGCTTGGGGACAGCTAACACTGAAGCTTTCTTT. Encoded protein: CASSLGTANTEAFF.

The chain is built from TRBV6-5 and TRBJ2-1; 9 positions match TRBD2. The CDR3 loop spans 15 amino acids. V dropped 4 bases and J dropped 5; count of bases not matched to a gene: 6. Germline loops: CDR1 MNHEY, CDR2 SVGAGI. The CDR3 loop is CASSSAGGRNNEQFF. CDR3 nucleotides: TGTGCCAGCAGTTCCGCGGGAGGGAGGAACAATGAGCAGTTCTTC.

For the CDR3, the DNA is TGTGCCAGCAGCCAACTACCGGGACTAGCTGACGAGCAGTACTTC. Its protein is CASSQLPGLADEQYF. The chain employs TRBV7-8 and TRBJ2-7, with 9 bases that match TRBD2. Germline CDR1 reads SGHVS; CDR2 reads FQNEAQ. The junction had 10 bases not matched to a gene; V was cut back by 5 bases and J by 5 bases. The CDR3 totals 15 residues.

This sequence joins TRBV28 and TRBJ1-1; D is perhaps TRBD1 (6 bases). The CDR3 totals 14 residues. Germline loops: CDR1 MDHEN, CDR2 SYDVKM. Trimming cost V 5 bases and J 3 bases, with 13 bases left between them. CDR3 DNA sequence: TGTGCCAGCAGTCCAGGGGACCGATACACTGAAGCTTTCTTT. Protein sequence: CASSPGDRYTEAFF.

This chain connects TRBV15 to TRBJ1-6; D may be TRBD1 (6 bases). Looked up from germline, CDR1 is LNHNV and CDR2 is YYDKDF (reference sequence). CDR3 length equals 15 residues. V was cut by 0 bases and J by 9 bases, with 12 bases left in between. This CDR3 is CATSRDQGKSSPLHF. The CDR3, as DNA: TGTGCCACCAGCAGAGATCAGGGGAAAAGTTCACCCCTCCACTTT.

CDR3 sequence: CASSEGPSGTNTGELFF. CDR3 nucleotide sequence: TGTGCCAGCAGCGAAGGCCCTAGCGGTACGAACACCGGGGAGCTGTTTTTT. The chain carries TRBV3-1 (or the pseudogene TRBV3-2) and TRBJ2-2; TRBD2 matches 7 bases. Germline CDR1 LGHDT, CDR2 YNNKEL (reference sequence). Trimming cost V 5 bases and J 0 bases; bases outside gene matches: 9. The length of the CDR3 is 17 residues.

The genes are TRBV11-2 and TRBJ2-5; 7 bases line up with TRBD2. The CDR3 has 14 residues. Germline assignment: CDR1 SGHAT and CDR2 FQNNGV. Germline trimming cut 5 bases from V and 4 bases from J; bases unmatched to any gene: 7. The CDR3 coding sequence is TGTGCCAGCAGCCTGGTATCTAGCGGAGAGACCCAGTACTTC. Protein sequence: CASSLVSSGETQYF. Together with reference TRBV11-2 and TRBJ2-5, the CDR3 gives the full variable domain: EAGVAQSPRYKIIEKRQSVAFWCNPISGHATLYWYQQILGQGPKLLIQFQNNGVVDDSQLPKDRFSAERLKGVDSTLKIQPAKLEDSAVYLCASSLVSSGETQYFGPGTRLLVL.

To note about this clone: At one end, the junction sequence differs from germline, possibly due to a read error. The genes are TRBV7-2 and TRBJ2-1; 8 bases align to TRBD2. CDR1 is SGHTA and CDR2 is FQGNSA in the germline V gene. This CDR3 comprises 14 residues. The CDR3 region has the DNA TGTGCCAGCGGCTTGGCGGGAGGATACAATGAGCAGTTCTTC. This gives the protein CASGLAGGYNEQFF. Using reference TRBV7-2 and TRBJ2-1 for the parts outside the CDR3, the full variable domain is GAGVSQSPSNKVTEKGKDVELRCDPISGHTALYWYRQSLGQGLEFLIYFQGNSAPDKSGLPSDRFSAERTGGSVSTLTIQRTQQEDSAVYLCASGLAGGYNEQFFGPGTRLTVL.

This clone was counted only a few times. The chain employs TRBV10-1 and TRBJ2-7; D unresolved. The length of the CDR3 is 13 residues. In germline, CDR1 is WNHNN, CDR2 SYGVQD (reference sequence). Trimming left V 3 bases short and J 2 bases short, with 8 bases between. CDR3 in amino acids: CASSEPGPYEQYF. CDR3 bases: TGCGCCAGCAGTGAACCGGGTCCCTACGAGCAGTACTTC.

This clone was detected only once. CDR3 sequence: CSVEKRRPGQGVPGRRNEQFF. The CDR3 bases are TGCAGCGTTGAAAAGAGGAGACCGGGACAGGGGGTTCCGGGTCGAAGGAATGAGCAGTTCTTC. This sequence joins TRBV29-1 and TRBJ2-1; 11 bases map to TRBD1. Germline CDR1 reads SQVTM; CDR2 reads ANQGSEA. V shed 2 bases and J 7 bases; nucleotides not matched to a gene: 25. This CDR3 has 21 amino acids.

V and J are TRBV3-1 (or the pseudogene TRBV3-2) and TRBJ2-1; 11 bases agree with TRBD2. CDR3 size: 15 residues. Germline CDR1 and CDR2: LGHDT and YNNKEL (reference sequence). V shed 8 bases and J 6 bases; nucleotides not matched to a gene: 9. Here the CDR3 reads CASHSRSGRGNEQFF. The CDR3 DNA sequence: TGTGCCAGCCACTCCCGTAGCGGGAGGGGCAATGAGCAGTTCTTC.

This clone has just one count. The chain is built from TRBV20-1 and TRBJ1-2; D gene unclear. This CDR3 region has 13 residues. Trimming cost V 3 bases and J 2 bases, with 10 bases left between them. CDR1 is DFQATT, CDR2 SNEGSKA, per germline (reference sequence). The CDR3 DNA reads TGCAGTGCTAGTGAAGACGGGAACTATGGCTACACCTTC. Its protein is CSASEDGNYGYTF.

This clone occurred once. The chain carries TRBV18 and TRBJ2-7, with 11 bases fitting TRBD1. CDR1 and CDR2 from the germline V gene are KGHSH and LQKENI. After removal of 2 bases from V and 3 bases from J, the junction contained 3 bases not matched to a gene. This CDR3 spans 15 amino acids. The CDR3 is CASSPRGQGGYEQYF. CDR3 nucleotide sequence: TGTGCCAGCTCACCAAGGGGACAGGGGGGCTACGAGCAGTACTTC.

A remark on this clone: An end of the junction does not agree with germline; a read error may underlie this. The V and J genes are TRBV2 and TRBJ1-1, with D perhaps matching TRBD1 (6 bases). CDR1 and CDR2 (germline): SNHLY, FYNNEI. The CDR3 loop spans 15 amino acids. This chain's CDR3 is CASIEQGNMNTEAFF. The CDR3, as DNA: TGTGCCAGCATTGAACAGGGTAACATGAACACTGAAGCTTTCTTT.

This clone was recorded a few times. The V and J genes are TRBV5-1 and TRBJ1-2, with 7 bases that match TRBD1. J lost 5 bases, V lost 3 bases, and 1 base had no gene match. Germline V CDR1 and CDR2: SGHRS, YFSETQ. This CDR3 has 12 residues. CDR3 DNA sequence: TGCGCCAGCAGCTCGACAGGGTATGGCTACACCTTC. Its protein is CASSSTGYGYTF.

This chain joins TRBV5-8 and TRBJ2-3; weak D call: TRBD2 (5 bases). The germline CDR1 and CDR2 sequences are SGHTS and YDEGEE. Deletions cut 0 bases from V and 0 bases from J, with 5 bases between. The CDR3 has 14 residues. The CDR3 here is CASSLGTSTDTQYF. The CDR3 nucleotides read TGTGCCAGCAGCTTGGGGACTAGCACAGATACGCAGTATTTT.

The rearrangement uses TRBV28 and TRBJ2-3, with a tentative D call TRBD2 (5 bases). Looked up from germline, CDR1 is MDHEN and CDR2 is SYDVKM. The CDR3 is made up of 15 amino acids. V lost 10 bases and J lost 1, with 18 bases in between. CDR3 protein: CATGLGSGGTDTQYF. Written as DNA, the CDR3 is TGTGCCACCGGTTTGGGGAGCGGAGGCACAGATACGCAGTATTTT.

The chain links TRBV9 to TRBJ2-2, with a weak D call TRBD1 (5 bases). The CDR3 sequence is 14 residues long. The V end was cut by 0 bases, the J end by 7 bases, with 10 bases between. In germline, CDR1 is SGDLS, CDR2 YYNGEE. The CDR3 DNA follows: TGTGCCAGCAGCGTAGAACAGGTTGGCGGGGAGCTGTTTTTT. This translates into CASSVEQVGGELFF.